This T cell receptor beta chain was captured by sequencing in a study of cytomegalovirus exposure and HLA in healthy donors. Germline CDR1 reads SGHDT; CDR2 reads YYEEEE. The ends were cut back, 0 bases at V and 7 bases at J, with 8 bases in the middle. The CDR3 is 12 amino acids. The study, taken as a whole, reports: Apart from CMV serostatus, no immune exposure information was available. Common viral pathogens (according to a later analysis) appeared linked to several of the most significant clusters. Presence/absence analyses rested on an assumption that sequencing depth was roughly uniform across donors. The study put 150 or so TCR beta chains on its list as cytomegalovirus-associated.

Primers included in the PCR were 60 Vbeta and 13 Jbeta primers. TCRdb keeps only in-frame clones here, not all; method: immunoSEQ multiplex PCR. Found here are some 71,000 clones, around 74% of them singletons; the top ten hold approximately 22%. Points on this clone: Its target is unknown.

This clonotype originated in a woman aged 25 to 39 in good health and CMV-seropositive. Sequencing was carried out using PBMCs. This chain connects TRBV5-6 to TRBJ2-7; D gene ambiguous. CDR3 protein: CASSLAVMEQYF. The CDR3 DNA reads TGTGCCAGCAGCTTGGCTGTAATGGAGCAGTACTTC.